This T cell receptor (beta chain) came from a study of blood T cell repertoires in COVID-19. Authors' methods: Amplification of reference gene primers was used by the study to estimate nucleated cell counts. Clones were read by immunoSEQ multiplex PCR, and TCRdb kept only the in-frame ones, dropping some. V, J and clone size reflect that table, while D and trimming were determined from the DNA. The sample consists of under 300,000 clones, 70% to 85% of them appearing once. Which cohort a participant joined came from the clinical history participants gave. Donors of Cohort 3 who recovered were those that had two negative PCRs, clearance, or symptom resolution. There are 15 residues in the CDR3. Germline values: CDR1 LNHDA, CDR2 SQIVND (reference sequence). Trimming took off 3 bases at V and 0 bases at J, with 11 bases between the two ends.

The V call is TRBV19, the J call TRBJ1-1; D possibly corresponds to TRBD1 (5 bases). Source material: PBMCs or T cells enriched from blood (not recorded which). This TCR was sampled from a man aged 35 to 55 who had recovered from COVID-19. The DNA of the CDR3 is TGTGCCAGTAGTATTCCCCGGGGGATGAACACTGAAGCTTTCTTT. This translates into CASSIPRGMNTEAFF.